These 8 T cell receptor beta chains were sequenced from one sample in a study of blood T cell repertoires in COVID-19. Measured with immunoSEQ multiplex PCR; TCRdb has only the in-frame clones, and not every one. The table lists 270,000 or so clones, around 85% of them singletons. The material sequenced was peripheral blood. The receptors come from a human donor with COVID-19, enrolled during active disease. The donor label of this sample is uncertain.

The chain links TRBV7-3 to TRBJ2-1; a weak D match, TRBD2 (6 bases). This CDR3 is 16 amino acids long. Trimming shortened V by 2 bases and J by 7 bases, and 18 bases separated the two germline ends. Germline CDR1 is SGHTA and CDR2 is FQGTGA. CDR3 nucleotide sequence: TGTGCCAGCAGCTTACTGGGACTGACCACGCTGAATGAGCAGTTCTTC. Translation gives CASSLLGLTTLNEQFF.

The V and J genes are TRBV11-2 and TRBJ1-2, with D possibly TRBD1 on 6 matching bases. V shed 0 bases and J shed 9 bases, with 14 bases lying between them. Germline-derived CDR1 and CDR2 are SGHAT and FQNNGV. This CDR3 has 14 residues. The CDR3 sequence is CASSLDRTAWSYTF. CDR3 bases: TGTGCCAGCAGCTTAGATCGGACAGCCTGGAGCTACACCTTC.

The chain joins TRBV19 to TRBJ1-1; D unresolved. The germline gives CDR1 LNHDA, CDR2 SQIVND (reference sequence). CDR3 length: 13 amino acids. V lost 3 bases and J lost 5, with 10 bases in between. The CDR3 DNA reads TGTGCCAGTAGTATTGGCCTGCTGACTGAAGCTTTCTTT. It translates to CASSIGLLTEAFF.

V gene TRBV27 combines with J gene TRBJ1-5; D is perhaps TRBD1 (5 bases). The germline V gene encodes CDR1 MNHEY and CDR2 SMNVEV (reference sequence). The V gene lost 8 bases and the J gene lost 4 bases, with 9 bases spanning the gap. CDR3 length: 12 residues. The CDR3 sequence is CASGGGNQPQHF. CDR3 nucleotides: TGTGCCAGCGGGGGGGGGAATCAGCCCCAGCATTTT.

This clone was counted a single time. The V call is TRBV5-1, the J call TRBJ2-7; 10 positions match TRBD2. Germline V CDR1 and CDR2: SGHRS, YFSETQ. V dropped 0 bases and J dropped 7; count of bases not matched to a gene: 4. The CDR3 runs 14 residues. CDR3 sequence reads: CASSLAGLAEEQYF. The DNA of the CDR3 is TGCGCCAGCAGCTTGGCCGGACTAGCGGAGGAGCAGTACTTC.

The gene calls are TRBV7-6 and TRBJ1-1; 8 bases are a match to TRBD1. The CDR3 runs 20 residues. From germline, CDR1 is SGHVS and CDR2 FNYEAQ. V was pared by 1 base and J by 6 bases, with 22 bases of the junction left unmatched. CDR3 region: CASSLGGVRQGRGPDAEAFF. CDR3 DNA: TGTGCCAGCAGCTTAGGGGGGGTTAGACAGGGGCGCGGGCCGGACGCTGAAGCTTTCTTT.

The V gene is TRBV7-2, the J gene TRBJ2-3, with 8 bases aligning to TRBD2. The germline gives CDR1 SGHTA, CDR2 FQGNSA. CDR3 length: 15 residues. The trim removed 4 bases at V and 6 bases at J, leaving 9 bases unmatched. The DNA for the CDR3 is TGTGCCAGCAGCTCGTTGACGGGAGGGACGGATACGCAGTATTTT. Amino acids: CASSSLTGGTDTQYF.

The rearrangement uses TRBV9 and TRBJ1-1; D gene unclear. V was cut by 2 bases and J by 2 bases, with 7 bases left in between. Per the germline V gene, CDR1 is SGDLS and CDR2 is YYNGEE. This CDR3 spans 13 amino acids. The CDR3 is CASSVSVNTEAFF. In DNA, the CDR3 is TGTGCCAGCAGCGTCTCGGTAAACACTGAAGCTTTCTTT.